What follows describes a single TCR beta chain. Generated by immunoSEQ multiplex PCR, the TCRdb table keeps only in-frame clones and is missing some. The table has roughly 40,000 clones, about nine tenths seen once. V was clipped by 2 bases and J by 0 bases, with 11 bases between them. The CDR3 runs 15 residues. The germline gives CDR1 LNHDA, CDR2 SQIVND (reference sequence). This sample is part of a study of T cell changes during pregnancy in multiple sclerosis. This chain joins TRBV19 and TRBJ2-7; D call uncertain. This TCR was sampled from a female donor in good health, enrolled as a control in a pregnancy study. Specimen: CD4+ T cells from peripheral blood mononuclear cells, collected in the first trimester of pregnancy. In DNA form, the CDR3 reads TGTGCCAGTAGTATATCCCACCGGAGCTCCTACGAGCAGTACTTC. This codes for CASSISHRSSYEQYF.